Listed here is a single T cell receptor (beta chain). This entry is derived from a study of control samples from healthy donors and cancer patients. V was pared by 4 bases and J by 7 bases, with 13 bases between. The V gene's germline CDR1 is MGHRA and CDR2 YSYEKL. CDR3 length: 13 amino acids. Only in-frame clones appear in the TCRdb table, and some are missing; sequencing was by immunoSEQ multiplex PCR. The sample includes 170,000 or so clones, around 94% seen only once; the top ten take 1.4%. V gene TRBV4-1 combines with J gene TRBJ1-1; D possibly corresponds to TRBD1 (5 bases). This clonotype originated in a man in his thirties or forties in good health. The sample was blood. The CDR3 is CASSPHGGVEAFF. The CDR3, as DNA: TGCGCCAGCAGCCCCCACGGGGGGGTTGAAGCTTTCTTT.